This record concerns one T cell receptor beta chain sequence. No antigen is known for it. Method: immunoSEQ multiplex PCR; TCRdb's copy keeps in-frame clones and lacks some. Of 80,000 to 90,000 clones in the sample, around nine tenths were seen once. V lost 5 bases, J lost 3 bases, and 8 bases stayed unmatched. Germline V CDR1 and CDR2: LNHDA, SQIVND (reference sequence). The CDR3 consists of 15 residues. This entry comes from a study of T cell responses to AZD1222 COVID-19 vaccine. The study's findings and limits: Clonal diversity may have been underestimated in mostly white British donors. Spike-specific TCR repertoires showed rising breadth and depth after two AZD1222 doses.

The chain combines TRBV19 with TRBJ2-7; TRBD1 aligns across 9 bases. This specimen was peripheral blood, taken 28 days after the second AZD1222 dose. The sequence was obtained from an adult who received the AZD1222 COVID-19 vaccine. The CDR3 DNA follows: TGTGCCAGTAGTCAACAGGGGGCATCGGTCTACGAGCAGTACTTC. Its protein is CASSQQGASVYEQYF.